The 20 T cell receptor beta chains listed next were all sequenced from one sample in a study of T cell responses to AZD1222 COVID-19 vaccine. TCRdb's table, derived via immunoSEQ multiplex PCR, lists solely in-frame clones and lacks some. The sample lists about 110,000 clones, about 85% occurring once. The source was peripheral blood, collected on day 0 of AZD1222 vaccination. Receptors originate from an adult in good health.

The chain couples TRBV10-3 to TRBJ2-7, with 9 positions matching TRBD1. V lost 3 bases, J lost 3 bases, and 6 bases stayed unmatched. The CDR3 is 15 residues long. From germline, CDR1 is ENHRY and CDR2 SYGVKD. The CDR3 loop reads CAISDPGTGRYEQYF. CDR3 nucleotide sequence: TGTGCCATCAGTGACCCCGGGACAGGGCGCTACGAGCAGTACTTC.

The chain joins TRBV9 to TRBJ2-1; possibly TRBD1 for D (6 bases). Looked up from germline, CDR1 is SGDLS and CDR2 is YYNGEE. V gave up 4 bases and J gave up 1 base, with 15 bases separating them. CDR3 length: 16 amino acids. Here the CDR3 reads CASSFYRDQSYNEQFF. CDR3 bases: TGTGCCAGCAGCTTTTACAGGGATCAATCCTACAATGAGCAGTTCTTC.

This rearrangement joins TRBV5-1 to TRBJ2-2; 7 nucleotides align to TRBD2. With V trimmed by 2 bases and J by 7 bases, 8 bases remained unmatched. The CDR3 length is 15 residues. CDR1 and CDR2 from the germline V gene are SGHRS and YFSETQ. The CDR3 nucleotides are TGCGCCAGCAGCTTCAGCGGGACCCGGGGCGGGGAGCTGTTTTTT. Residues: CASSFSGTRGGELFF.

The V and J genes are TRBV6-6 and TRBJ2-7; 12 bases map to TRBD1. After removal of 5 bases from V and 11 bases from J, the junction contained 10 bases not matched to a gene. The germline V gene encodes CDR1 MNHNY and CDR2 SVGAGI (reference sequence). The CDR3 covers 14 residues. CDR3 DNA sequence: TGTGCCAGCAGTCCCCGGGACAGGGGGCGTCAGGAGTACTTC. Translated: CASSPRDRGRQEYF.

The J gene is TRBJ2-2, the V gene TRBV3-1 (or the pseudogene TRBV3-2); TRBD2 might be the D (6 bases). This CDR3 has 15 amino acids. CDR1 is LGHDT and CDR2 is YNNKEL in the germline V gene (reference sequence). V lost 8 bases to trimming and J lost 0 bases, with 13 bases between them. The CDR3 loop reads CASREDYSNTGELFF. The CDR3 DNA reads TGTGCCAGCCGTGAGGACTACTCGAACACCGGGGAGCTGTTTTTT.

This clone was detected only once. The junction shows a germline mismatch at one end, possibly a read error. In DNA, the CDR3 is TGTGCCAGCAGTGATTCCCTTGGGGGGTGGTCACCCCTCCATTTT. This encodes CASSDSLGGWSPLHF. J is TRBJ1-6 and V is TRBV25-1; D may be TRBD1 (5 bases). Germline V CDR1 and CDR2: MGHDK, SYGVNS. The CDR3 is 15 amino acids.

V is TRBV30 and J is TRBJ2-7; D perhaps matches TRBD1 (5 bases). Germline-derived CDR1 and CDR2 are GTSNPN and SVGIG (reference sequence). The V gene lost 0 bases and the J gene lost 7 bases, with 10 bases spanning the gap. This CDR3 has 12 amino acids. In nucleotides, the CDR3 is TGTGCCTGGAGTGTTGGCGCAGGGGAGCAGTACTTC. Protein product: CAWSVGAGEQYF.

CDR3 sequence reads: CSVPRGSYNEQFF. DNA for the CDR3: TGCAGCGTTCCGAGGGGGTCCTACAATGAGCAGTTCTTC. The rearrangement links TRBV29-1 to TRBJ2-1; weak D call: TRBD1 (6 bases). Germline CDR1 reads SQVTM; CDR2 reads ANQGSEA. V was shortened by 5 bases and J by 1 base, with 9 bases between the two germline ends. The CDR3 loop spans 13 amino acids.

The chain combines TRBV29-1 with TRBJ2-7; D remains ambiguous. The CDR3 is 11 amino acids. Per the germline V gene, CDR1 is SQVTM and CDR2 is ANQGSEA. V was pared by 4 bases and J by 6 bases, with 10 bases between. The CDR3 nucleotides are TGCAGCGTTGTTTACCAGGTCGAGCAGTACTTC. Protein: CSVVYQVEQYF.

The chain uses TRBV11-2 and TRBJ1-3; D call uncertain. The V and J ends lost 6 bases and 0 bases respectively, with 9 bases between them. CDR1 is SGHAT, CDR2 FQNNGV, per germline. CDR3 length: 14 residues. The CDR3 loop is CASSLLASGNTIYF. In DNA form, the CDR3 reads TGTGCCAGCAGTCTTCTGGCCTCTGGAAACACCATATATTTT.

This chain connects TRBV4-1 to TRBJ1-6; D might be TRBD1 (5 bases). The CDR3 runs 16 residues. The V gene's germline CDR1 is MGHRA and CDR2 YSYEKL. The V end lost 0 bases, the J end lost 7 bases, and 13 bases lay between the germline ends. CDR3 bases: TGCGCCAGCAGCCAAGAAAGGGCCCAGGGCAATTCACCCCTCCACTTT. Its translation is CASSQERAQGNSPLHF.

CDR3 sequence: CASSLDPRKGLAGGSGELFF. Here the CDR3 DNA reads TGCGCCAGCAGCTTAGATCCCAGAAAGGGTCTAGCGGGGGGTAGCGGGGAGCTGTTTTTT. The genes are TRBV4-3 and TRBJ2-2, with 11 bases lining up with TRBD2. The trim removed 5 bases at V and 7 bases at J, leaving 21 bases unmatched. The CDR3 has 20 amino acids. Germline V gene data show CDR1 as LGHNA and CDR2 as YSLEER.

The V call is TRBV11-3, the J call TRBJ1-6; D not resolved. The CDR3 is made up of 13 amino acids. The germline gives CDR1 SGHNT, CDR2 YENEEA. V was cut by 6 bases and J by 6 bases, with 9 bases left in between. This chain's CDR3 is CASSYSGNSPLHF. The CDR3 DNA reads TGTGCCAGCAGTTATAGTGGTAATTCACCCCTCCACTTT.

This clone has only one observation. This chain uses TRBV6-1 with TRBJ1-6; a possible D gene is TRBD1 (5 bases). V lost 2 bases, J lost 5 bases, and 10 bases lay in between. The CDR3 length is 15 residues. Per the germline V gene, CDR1 is MNHNS and CDR2 is SASEGT. The CDR3 spells CASSEQGLNNSPLHF. The CDR3 DNA is TGTGCCAGCAGTGAACAGGGCCTTAATAATTCACCCCTCCACTTT.

The chain uses TRBV3-1 (or the pseudogene TRBV3-2) and TRBJ2-5; D ambiguous. Per the germline V gene, CDR1 is LGHDT and CDR2 is YNNKEL (reference sequence). This CDR3 region has 14 residues. Trimming left V 2 bases short and J 3 bases short, with 10 bases between. The CDR3 spells CASSQPLGEETQYF. The CDR3 region has the DNA TGTGCCAGCAGCCAACCATTAGGCGAAGAGACCCAGTACTTC.

This clone was counted between two and nine times. The chain couples TRBV7-2 to TRBJ1-2, with 10 nucleotides matching TRBD1. V gave up 5 bases and J gave up 6 bases; unmatched junction bases: 3. Germline CDR1 is SGHTA and CDR2 is FQGNSA. The CDR3 extends over 13 amino acids. The CDR3 DNA sequence: TGTGCCAGCAGCGGGGACAGGGGAGATGGCTACACCTTC. Amino acid sequence: CASSGDRGDGYTF.

V gene TRBV11-3 combines with J gene TRBJ2-1, with 7 bases identical to TRBD1. This CDR3 is 15 amino acids long. Germline values: CDR1 SGHNT, CDR2 YENEEA. V trimming: 4 bases; J trimming: 9 bases; junction bases outside the gene matches: 12. The CDR3 DNA reads TGTGCCAGCAGCTCCAAAAAGACAGGGTCAGGTGAGCAGTTCTTC. Its protein product is CASSSKKTGSGEQFF.

The chain recombines TRBV28 with TRBJ2-7; D assignment may be TRBD1 or TRBD2 (5 bases each). Germline lookup yields CDR1 MDHEN and CDR2 SYDVKM. The V and J ends lost 3 bases and 0 bases respectively, with 9 bases between them. This CDR3 contains 14 residues. CDR3 nucleotides: TGTGCCAGCAGTTTGGGGCGGGTCTCCTACGAGCAGTACTTC. It translates to CASSLGRVSYEQYF.

This rearrangement joins TRBV4-1 to TRBJ1-5; D is unresolved. This CDR3 is built from 14 residues. V was shortened by 0 bases and J by 6 bases, with 9 bases between the two germline ends. CDR1 is MGHRA and CDR2 is YSYEKL in the germline V gene. The CDR3 loop is CASSQEGVGQPQHF. In DNA form, the CDR3 reads TGCGCCAGCAGCCAAGAAGGCGTAGGTCAGCCCCAGCATTTT.

The chain recombines TRBV7-9 with TRBJ2-5; 11 bases line up with TRBD2. Germline V gene lookup returns CDR1 SEHNR and CDR2 FQNEAQ (reference sequence). V shed 5 bases and J 1 base; nucleotides not matched to a gene: 6. The CDR3 is made up of 16 amino acids. The CDR3 region is CASSRRLAGTQETQYF. The CDR3 region has the DNA TGTGCCAGCAGCCGCAGACTAGCGGGAACCCAAGAGACCCAGTACTTC.